Below, one T cell receptor beta chain is given with its context. The sample comes from a study of CD8+ T cells in alopecia areata. The treatment was: oral pan-JAK inhibitor, 5-10 mg twice daily. In alopecia areata patients, both lesional scalp punch biopsies and peripheral blood were collected. RNA, once extracted, was reverse transcribed into cDNA for use as the sequencing template. Repertoires were generated with immunoSEQ multiplex PCR, while TCRdb's copy carries only in-frame clones and drops some. Found here are approximately 280,000 clones, roughly 60% of them singletons; the top ten hold about 1.7%. The origin of this receptor is a human donor with alopecia areata. The material sequenced was CD4+ T cells sorted from blood, taken at week 24, from a patient treated with tofacitinib.

The CDR3 DNA is TGCAGCGTTGAATCCACAGGGAACGAGCAGTACTTC. Translation gives CSVESTGNEQYF. This chain links TRBV29-1 with TRBJ2-7; weak D call: TRBD1 (6 bases). V shed 2 bases and J shed 5 bases, with 10 bases lying between them. Germline CDR1 reads SQVTM; CDR2 reads ANQGSEA. This CDR3 region has 12 residues.